A single sample gave rise to the 18 T cell receptor beta chains below, sequenced in a study of blood T cells in healthy people across ages. PCR was performed a second time for roughly 7 to 12 cycles using a sample-barcoded 5' primer and a J-beta primer mix. TCRdb reprocessed the 5' RACE reads with MiXCR, giving one entry per CDR3 protein. This sample has about 970,000 distinct CDR3 sequences, with just over 50% found just once. Sequencing was performed on blood. These TCRs come from a woman in her sixties or seventies in good health.

The J gene is TRBJ2-3, the V gene TRBV18; D gene uncertain. The germline V and J ends were trimmed by 6 bases and 4 bases, with 11 bases remaining between them. Germline V gene data show CDR1 as KGHSH and CDR2 as LQKENI. CDR3 length: 13 residues. The DNA of the CDR3 is TGTGCCAGCTCGGAAGGGAACGCAGATACGCAGTATTTT. It codes for CASSEGNADTQYF.

This clonotype was counted a single time. This chain uses TRBV7-8 with TRBJ2-2, with 7 nucleotides matching TRBD1. The germline V gene has CDR1 SGHVS and CDR2 FQNEAQ. The CDR3 totals 15 residues. V was clipped by 5 bases and J by 2 bases; unmatched bases: 5. DNA for the CDR3: TGTGCCAGCAGCGATAGACAGGGCAACACCGGGGAGCTGTTTTTT. It specifies CASSDRQGNTGELFF.

On this clonotype itself: A junction end diverges from the germline sequence, so it may reflect a read error. This chain joins TRBV29-1 and TRBJ2-3, with 8 bases that match TRBD1. The CDR3 spans 12 residues. CDR1 is SQVTM, CDR2 ANQGSEA, per germline. The CDR3 region has the DNA TGCAGCCTTGACAGGGGATCAGATACGCAGTATTTT. This encodes CSLDRGSDTQYF.

The rearrangement uses TRBV20-1 and TRBJ2-3; D is undetermined. Germline V gene data show CDR1 as DFQATT and CDR2 as SNEGSKA (reference sequence). The CDR3 totals 16 residues. V lost 6 bases to trimming and J lost 0 bases, with 19 bases between them. The CDR3 loop reads CSANYQLLPSTDTQYF. The CDR3 nucleotides are TGCAGTGCCAACTACCAACTCCTGCCTAGCACAGATACGCAGTATTTT.

On this clonotype itself: A much larger clone differs from this one at a single base, so this may be a read error. The rearrangement joins TRBV10-3 to TRBJ2-5, with 8 bases identical to TRBD1. The CDR3 loop spans 14 amino acids. CDR1 is ENHRY, CDR2 SYGVKD, per germline. Trimming removed 4 bases from V and 11 bases from J; junction bases left unmatched: 12. DNA for the CDR3: TGTGCCATCAGTGGGAGGGCCAGGGGGCAGGAGCAGTACTTC. Its protein is CAISGRARGQEQYF.

This clonotype has more than one count but fewer than ten. V gene TRBV27 combines with J gene TRBJ2-3, with 7 positions matching TRBD2. The germline V gene encodes CDR1 MNHEY and CDR2 SMNVEV (reference sequence). The J segment lost 1 base and the V segment lost 7 bases, leaving 2 bases of the junction unmatched. CDR3 length: 13 amino acids. The chain's CDR3 is CASKGGGTDTQYF. The CDR3 bases are TGTGCCAGCAAGGGAGGGGGCACAGATACGCAGTATTTT.

In regard to this clonotype: The junction and the germline gene differ at one end; a read error may be behind it. The genes are TRBV29-1 and TRBJ2-3; D is perhaps TRBD1 or TRBD2 (5 bases each). The germline CDR1 and CDR2 sequences are SQVTM and ANQGSEA. CDR3 length equals 14 residues. CDR3 protein: CSVDEGASTDTRYF. The DNA for the CDR3 is TGCAGCGTTGATGAAGGGGCTAGCACAGATACGCGGTATTTT.

V is TRBV5-5 and J is TRBJ2-5, with 8 bases that match TRBD2. The CDR3 extends over 17 amino acids. Germline values: CDR1 SGHKS, CDR2 YYEKEE (reference sequence). Unmatched junction bases numbered 9, after V lost 1 base and J lost 1 base. CDR3 region: CASSLSGQGLGQETQYF. The DNA for the CDR3 is TGTGCCAGCAGCTTGTCGGGCCAGGGACTAGGCCAAGAGACCCAGTACTTC. The full variable domain, with the rest looked up from reference TRBV5-5 and TRBJ2-5, is DAGVTQSPTHLIKTRGQQVTLRCSPISGHKSVSWYQQVLGQGPQFIFQYYEKEERGRGNFPDRFSARQFPNYSSELNVNALLLGDSALYLCASSLSGQGLGQETQYFGPGTRLLVL.

CDR3 nucleotide sequence: TGCGCCAGCAGCCAAGAGGCAGGGGGCATGAACACTGAAGCTTTCTTT. Its translation: CASSQEAGGMNTEAFF. V usage is TRBV4-1 and J usage is TRBJ1-1, with 8 bases matching TRBD1. The CDR3 covers 16 residues. CDR1 and CDR2 (germline): MGHRA, YSYEKL. After removal of 0 bases from V and 0 bases from J, the junction contained 3 bases not matched to a gene.

J is TRBJ1-4 and V is TRBV15; TRBD1 aligns across 7 bases. The CDR3 length is 14 residues. V was pared by 3 bases and J by 8 bases, with 6 bases of the junction left unmatched. The germline CDR1 and CDR2 sequences are LNHNV and YYDKDF (reference sequence). CDR3 residues: CATSSRGSEEKLFF. In nucleotides, the CDR3 is TGTGCCACCAGCAGCAGGGGGAGCGAAGAAAAACTGTTTTTT.

The rearrangement joins TRBV20-1 to TRBJ2-3, with a tentative D call TRBD2 (5 bases). V lost 6 bases, J lost 1 base, and 14 bases lay in between. The CDR3 is 14 amino acids. CDR1 is DFQATT and CDR2 is SNEGSKA in the germline V gene (reference sequence). CDR3 region: CSAKAPRGTDTQYF. DNA of the CDR3: TGCAGTGCAAAGGCGCCGAGGGGCACAGATACGCAGTATTTT.

This clonotype has more than one count but fewer than ten. This chain links TRBV29-1 with TRBJ1-2; TRBD1 might be the D (6 bases). Germline V gene data show CDR1 as SQVTM and CDR2 as ANQGSEA. The germline V and J ends were trimmed by 4 bases and 2 bases, with 14 bases remaining between them. The CDR3 is 14 residues long. CDR3 loop: CSVGPRGGNYGYTF. CDR3 DNA: TGCAGCGTTGGCCCGAGGGGGGGAAACTATGGCTACACCTTC.

This clonotype was found a few times. The rearrangement uses TRBV11-2 and TRBJ2-7; D gene uncertain. Germline V gene lookup returns CDR1 SGHAT and CDR2 FQNNGV. This CDR3 comprises 15 residues. Trimming shortened V by 1 base and J by 2 bases, and 12 bases separated the two germline ends. CDR3 DNA sequence: TGTGCCAGCAGCTTAGGTCCTCGGGTAGCCTACGAGCAGTACTTC. Translated, it gives CASSLGPRVAYEQYF.

Remarks on this clonotype: A much more abundant neighbour one base away suggests this may be a read error. The V and J genes are TRBV2 and TRBJ2-3; D is perhaps TRBD2 (6 bases). V lost 5 bases and J lost 4, with 16 bases in between. The CDR3 extends over 15 amino acids. CDR1 and CDR2 from the germline V gene are SNHLY and FYNNEI. CDR3 DNA: TGTGCCAGCAGTAGGACTTTCGCTAGCGCAGATACGCAGTATTTT. Translating it yields CASSRTFASADTQYF.

This clonotype occurred a few times. The chain employs TRBV4-1 and TRBJ1-5, with D uncertain. Deletions cut 1 base from V and 3 bases from J, with 7 bases between. The CDR3 totals 14 residues. The V gene's germline CDR1 is MGHRA and CDR2 YSYEKL. CDR3 loop: CASSQAGINQPQHF. DNA of the CDR3: TGCGCCAGCAGCCAAGCTGGAATCAATCAGCCCCAGCATTTT.

This chain connects TRBV3-1 to TRBJ2-4; weak D call: TRBD1 (6 bases). V dropped 0 bases and J dropped 4 bases, with 13 bases sitting between them. Germline V CDR1 and CDR2: LGHDT, YNNKEL (reference sequence). This CDR3 region has 16 residues. The CDR3 protein is CASSQDDRRIKNIQYF. CDR3 nucleotide sequence: TGTGCCAGCAGCCAAGACGACAGGCGGATAAAAAACATTCAGTACTTC.

The chain joins TRBV14 to TRBJ2-1; 9 bases fit TRBD2. V shed 0 bases, J shed 4 bases, and the junction held 10 bases outside the gene matches. CDR1 and CDR2 from the germline V gene are SGHDN and FVKESK. This CDR3 has 18 amino acids. CDR3: CASSQEMGRLAGYNEQFF. The CDR3 nucleotides read TGTGCCAGCAGCCAAGAAATGGGGAGGCTAGCGGGATACAATGAGCAGTTCTTC.

The chain couples TRBV7-2 to TRBJ2-3; D perhaps matches TRBD2 (5 bases). With 2 bases removed from V and 4 bases from J, the gap between germline ends came to 13 bases. This CDR3 region has 15 residues. The germline CDR1 and CDR2 sequences are SGHTA and FQGNSA. In nucleotides, the CDR3 is TGTGCCAGCAGCTTACGAGGGAGCGGTCCAGATACGCAGTATTTT. It yields the protein CASSLRGSGPDTQYF. Together with reference TRBV7-2 and TRBJ2-3, the CDR3 gives the full variable domain: GAGVSQSPSNKVTEKGKDVELRCDPISGHTALYWYRQSLGQGLEFLIYFQGNSAPDKSGLPSDRFSAERTGGSVSTLTIQRTQQEDSAVYLCASSLRGSGPDTQYFGPGTRLTVL.